Listed below are T cell receptor beta chains from one sample, sequenced in a study of T-cell reconstitution after alpha-beta-depleted transplantation in children. Each CDR3 protein gets one entry after TCRdb re-called the PCR reads with MiXCR. The repertoire holds tens of thousands of distinct CDR3 sequences, with just under 7.5% as singletons. Sequencing was performed on PBMCs from the stem cell graft donor, taken from the stem cell graft. The receptors come from a human donor who donated a stem cell graft to a child with acute lymphoblastic leukemia. Both conserved end residues are part of each CDR3. A D gene is named only where the DNA matches it firmly. For some rows the clone size is stated as once, few or many, or as a class when expanded; others skip it.

V gene,J gene,clone size,D gene,CDR3 DNA,CDR3 protein
TRBV24-1,TRBJ2-1,few,.,TGTGCCACCAGTGATTTACGGACAAGCAATGAGCAGTTCTTC,CATSDLRTSNEQFF
TRBV7-6,TRBJ2-5,.,.,TGTGCCAGCAGCTTAGGCGTGTTAGGGGGAGAGACCCAGTACTTC,CASSLGVLGGETQYF
TRBV5-1,TRBJ2-2,many,.,TGCGCCAGCAGCCCCCGGGACATCTCGAACACCGGGGAGCTGTTTTTT,CASSPRDISNTGELFF
TRBV20-1,TRBJ1-1,many,.,TGCAGTGCTAGAGGACAGCTCTGGATGATCACTGAAGCTTTCTTT,CSARGQLWMITEAFF
TRBV24-1,TRBJ1-5,many,TRBD1,TGTGCCACCTCGAACAGGGGATTTCAGCCCCAGCATTTT,CATSNRGFQPQHF
TRBV12-3/TRBV12-4,TRBJ2-7,many,.,TGTGCCAGCAGTTTCAGTACCAACTACGAGCAGTACTTC,CASSFSTNYEQYF
TRBV6-1,TRBJ1-6,.,.,TGTGCCAGCACTGGGCTCCGGGGTGGTAATTCACCCCTCCACTTT,CASTGLRGGNSPLHF
TRBV3-1,TRBJ2-1,many,.,TGTGCCAGCAGCCATGTAGCGAATGAGCAGTTCTTC,CASSHVANEQFF
TRBV29-1,TRBJ1-4,many,TRBD1,TGCAGCGTTGAAGGGACAGGGACTAATGAAAAACTGTTTTTT,CSVEGTGTNEKLFF
TRBV7-6,TRBJ2-1,many,TRBD2,TGTGCCAGCAGCTTACGTAGCGGGGGTGAGCAGTTCTTC,CASSLRSGGEQFF
TRBV5-6,TRBJ2-5,.,.,TGTGCCAGCAGCCTTAGGCTCGGACAAGAGACCCAGTACTTC,CASSLRLGQETQYF
TRBV10-3,TRBJ2-3,many,.,TGTGCCATCAGTGAGTCGGGGGACAGCACAGATACGCAGTATTTT,CAISESGDSTDTQYF
TRBV5-1,TRBJ2-3,.,.,TGCGCCAGCAGCCCGGTTGCGGTTATCATCACAGATACGCAGTATTTT,CASSPVAVIITDTQYF
TRBV29-1,TRBJ1-1,many,.,TGCAGCGTTCTGGACACTGAAGCTTTCTTT,CSVLDTEAFF
TRBV3-1,TRBJ2-7,many,.,TGTGCCAGCAGCCATCGTATGACGTACGAGCAGTACTTC,CASSHRMTYEQYF
TRBV2,TRBJ2-1,many,.,TGTGCCAGCAGTGGGAGCAGGGTCGGCAACAATGAGCAGTTCTTC,CASSGSRVGNNEQFF
TRBV12-3/TRBV12-4,TRBJ2-1,many,.,TGTGCCAGCAGTTTAGCGGGGGACCCCTACAATGAGCAGTTCTTC,CASSLAGDPYNEQFF
TRBV10-3,TRBJ1-1,many,TRBD1,TGTGCCATCAGATACGAAGGGGGCTCTAGCACTGAAGCTTTCTTT,CAIRYEGGSSTEAFF
TRBV11-2,TRBJ2-7,many,.,TGTGCCAGCAGCCAGGGGCAGCTCTCCTACGAGCAGTACTTC,CASSQGQLSYEQYF
TRBV4-2,TRBJ2-7,many,.,TGTGCCAGCAGCCAAGATGGGAGTAGCTCCTACGAGCAGTACTTC,CASSQDGSSSYEQYF
TRBV6-5,TRBJ2-7,many,.,TGTGCCAGCAGTTACGCCCGTACCCCTTCCCACGAGCAGTACTTC,CASSYARTPSHEQYF
TRBV24-1,TRBJ2-3,many,.,TGTGCCACCAGTGATTCAGGACCGTCGCGAGCAGATACGCAGTATTTT,CATSDSGPSRADTQYF
TRBV27,TRBJ2-3,many,TRBD2,TGTGCCAGCAGTCTATTTCTTCCGGGAGGGCCCGGGACAGATACGCAGTATTTT,CASSLFLPGGPGTDTQYF
TRBV19,TRBJ1-3,.,.,TGTGCCAGTAGTTTTCCACGGTTCGGCGCTGGAAACACCATATATTTT,CASSFPRFGAGNTIYF
TRBV7-2,TRBJ2-1,many,TRBD2,TGTGCCAGCAGCTTAGTGACGACTAGCGGGGTCTACAATGAGCAGTTCTTC,CASSLVTTSGVYNEQFF
TRBV13,TRBJ1-2,few,.,TGTGTCAGCAGCCTTTCGGGGGAAGATGGCTACACCTTC,CVSSLSGEDGYTF
TRBV5-1,TRBJ2-1,many,TRBD1,TGCGCCAGCAGCTTGGGGGGACAGGGTGTCCATGAGCAGTTCTTC,CASSLGGQGVHEQFF
TRBV6-1,TRBJ2-1,many,TRBD2,TGTGCCAGCAGTGGCCTAGCGGGGTTTAATGAGCAGTTCTTC,CASSGLAGFNEQFF
TRBV20-1,TRBJ1-2,.,.,TGCAGTGCTAGAACCCGAACAGGGAACTATGGCTACACCTTC,CSARTRTGNYGYTF
TRBV20-1,TRBJ2-7,many,.,TGCAGTGCTAGGACCACAGCGACCGAGCAGTACTTC,CSARTTATEQYF
TRBV7-2,TRBJ2-6,many,.,TGTGCCAGCAGCTCTCACCGGACTGGAAACTCTGGGGCCAACGTCCTGACTTTC,CASSSHRTGNSGANVLTF
TRBV20-1,TRBJ2-7,many,.,TGCAGTGCTGAGACACCTCTTAGCTCCTACGAGCAGTACTTC,CSAETPLSSYEQYF
TRBV7-2,TRBJ1-2,many,.,TGTGCCAGCAGCCCATTGCTGGTGAACTATGGCTACACCTTC,CASSPLLVNYGYTF
TRBV7-9,TRBJ1-5,many,.,TGTGCCAGCAGCTTAGAAAGCCTTCCCCAGCATTTT,CASSLESLPQHF
TRBV10-3,TRBJ2-7,many,TRBD1,TGTGCCATCAGTGATAAGGGGGCCGGGGTTTACGAGCAGTACTTC,CAISDKGAGVYEQYF
TRBV12-3/TRBV12-4,TRBJ1-2,few,.,TGTGCCAGCAGTTTAGCGGCAGGTGGTGGCTACACCTTC,CASSLAAGGGYTF
TRBV18,TRBJ2-7,few,.,TGTGCCAGCTCACCACTACTAGCTGGCTATGACTCCTACGAGCAGTACTTC,CASSPLLAGYDSYEQYF
TRBV5-1,TRBJ2-7,many,TRBD1,TGCGCCAGCAGCTTCTATACGACAGGGGGACACGAGCAGTACTTC,CASSFYTTGGHEQYF
TRBV7-9,TRBJ2-2,few,.,TGTGCCAGCAGCTTAGTAAGGCCCACCCGGACCGGGGAGCTGTTTTTT,CASSLVRPTRTGELFF
TRBV12-2,TRBJ1-1,few,.,TGTGCAAGTCGCTTTAGAAGCAGGGGATTCAGACATTCGCAGACGAACACTGAAGCTTTCTTT,CASRFRSRGFRHSQTNTEAFF
TRBV12-5,TRBJ1-6,few,TRBD1,TGTGCTAGTGGTTTCGGGACAGGGAATTCACCCCTCCACTTT,CASGFGTGNSPLHF
TRBV25-1,TRBJ1-1,many,.,TGTGCCAGCAGTGAATCCCAGGGAAGGACTGAAGCTTTCTTT,CASSESQGRTEAFF
TRBV12-3/TRBV12-4,TRBJ2-1,many,.,TGTGCCAGCAGTTTAGGGGGGCTGGGGGGCAATGAGCAGTTCTTC,CASSLGGLGGNEQFF
TRBV7-2,TRBJ1-2,many,.,TGTGCCAGCAGCTCAAATTATGGCTACACCTTC,CASSSNYGYTF
TRBV7-2,TRBJ2-7,many,.,TGTGCCAGCAGCTCGGGCCCTGTGGGTTACGAGCAGTACTTC,CASSSGPVGYEQYF
TRBV6-5,TRBJ2-3,few,TRBD2,TGTGCCAGCAGTTACTCACTAGCGGGGGGCCGCACAGATACGCAGTATTTT,CASSYSLAGGRTDTQYF
TRBV6-1,TRBJ2-3,.,.,TGTGCCAGCAGTGAAGCGCTTCAGGGAACAGATACGCAGTATTTT,CASSEALQGTDTQYF
TRBV18,TRBJ2-1,few,.,TGTGCCAGCTCACCAACGGGAGCCTACAATGAGCAGTTCTTC,CASSPTGAYNEQFF
TRBV6-5,TRBJ1-2,many,.,TGTGCCAGCAGTTACTCGAGAGTAAACTATGGCTACACCTTC,CASSYSRVNYGYTF
TRBV28,TRBJ2-7,.,.,TGTGCCAGCAGTTTGGGCAACTATGGCAACGAGCAGTACTTC,CASSLGNYGNEQYF
TRBV28,TRBJ2-7,.,.,TGTGCCAGCAGTTTACAACCTAAAGGGGAGCAGTACTTC,CASSLQPKGEQYF
TRBV3-1,TRBJ2-1,many,.,TGTGCCAGCAGCCTCCAGACAGGTTTTTACAATGAGCAGTTCTTC,CASSLQTGFYNEQFF
TRBV28,TRBJ2-1,many,.,TGTGCCAGCAGTCTAAACGTTTATGAGCAGTTCTTC,CASSLNVYEQFF
TRBV29-1,TRBJ2-1,many,TRBD2,TGCAGCGTTGTCGGGCTAGCGGGAGAGTTGCAGTTCTTC,CSVVGLAGELQFF